Below, one TCR beta chain is given with its context. Antigen: not known. The sample comes from a study of cytomegalovirus exposure and HLA in healthy donors. V was shortened by 3 bases and J by 10 bases, with 10 bases between the two germline ends. Germline V gene sequence: CDR1 SGHNT, CDR2 YENEEA. The CDR3 spans 12 residues. PCR was performed using 60 Vbeta and 13 Jbeta primers. Per the study methods: Among the unique TCR beta chains that a later analysis counted, 75 million to 85 million in all, approximately 12 million were shared. The assay was immunoSEQ multiplex PCR, and TCRdb's table has in-frame clones only and misses some. The D gene and trimming were derived from the DNA, and the V and J assignments and clone size from that table. Of roughly 200,000 clones in the sample, about 80% were seen once. Findings of the study overall: Across donors, sequencing depth was assumed by presence/absence analyses to be roughly uniform. Reports indicate that TCR beta sequences accurately predicted the HLA-A and HLA-B alleles of most subjects.

The chain links TRBV11-3 to TRBJ2-1; D is unclear. The material sequenced was PBMCs. The sequence derives from a boy younger than 18 in good health and CMV-seronegative. CDR3 loop: CASSFWSTEQFF. The CDR3 coding sequence is TGTGCCAGCAGCTTTTGGAGTACAGAGCAGTTCTTC.